The sequence of this T cell receptor (beta chain) was determined in a study of blood T cell repertoires in COVID-19. Study summary: From the United States, Italy and Spain came samples of acute and convalescent COVID-19. Sources were T cells, B-cell-depleted T cells, or PBMCs; the material itself was cDNA or gDNA.

Seattle researchers signed up patients amid active infection and tracked them longitudinally. The assay was immunoSEQ multiplex PCR, and TCRdb's table has in-frame clones only and misses some. The top ten clones hold 3% to 4% of a sample with almost 350,000 clones, about 92% of them seen once. V was clipped by 2 bases and J by 6 bases, with 11 bases between them. The CDR3 is 13 amino acids. Per germline, CDR1 KGHSH and CDR2 LQKENI. The chain joins TRBV18 to TRBJ2-7; D gene ambiguous. This TCR derives from a woman aged 55-70 years with COVID-19, enrolled during active disease. Sequenced: peripheral blood. Written as DNA, the CDR3 is TGTGCCAGCTCACCAGGCAGTAACATCGAGCAGTACTTC. Translating it yields CASSPGSNIEQYF.